This T cell receptor (beta chain) was captured by sequencing in a study of blood T cell repertoires in COVID-19. Turning to the study itself: Donors in the United States, Italy and Spain gave samples during acute or convalescent COVID-19.

Sequenced by immunoSEQ multiplex PCR; TCRdb stores in-frame clones only, minus some. The sample lists over 200,000 clones, around 90% occurring once. The V segment lost 3 bases and the J segment 8 bases; nucleotides outside the gene matches: 1. This CDR3 is built from 13 residues. The germline gives CDR1 KGHSH, CDR2 LQKENI. The receptor was isolated from a woman in her forties who had recovered from COVID-19. The sample taken for sequencing was peripheral blood. The gene calls are TRBV18 and TRBJ1-4; 9 bases agree with TRBD1. The CDR3 coding sequence is TGTGCCAGCTCACCTGGGACAGGGGAAAAACTGTTTTTT. Encoded protein: CASSPGTGEKLFF.